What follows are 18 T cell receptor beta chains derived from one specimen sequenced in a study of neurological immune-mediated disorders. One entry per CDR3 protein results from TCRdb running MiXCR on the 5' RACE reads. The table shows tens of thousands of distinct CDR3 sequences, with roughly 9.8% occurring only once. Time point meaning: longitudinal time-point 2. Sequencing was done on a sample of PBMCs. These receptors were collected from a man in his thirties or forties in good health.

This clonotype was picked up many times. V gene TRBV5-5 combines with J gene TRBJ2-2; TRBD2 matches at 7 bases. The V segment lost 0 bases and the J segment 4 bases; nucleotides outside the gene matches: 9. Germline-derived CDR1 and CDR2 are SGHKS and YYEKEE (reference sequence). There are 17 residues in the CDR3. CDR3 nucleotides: TGTGCCAGCAGCTTGGCAGGGACTACCCCGGGCACCGGGGAGCTGTTTTTT. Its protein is CASSLAGTTPGTGELFF.

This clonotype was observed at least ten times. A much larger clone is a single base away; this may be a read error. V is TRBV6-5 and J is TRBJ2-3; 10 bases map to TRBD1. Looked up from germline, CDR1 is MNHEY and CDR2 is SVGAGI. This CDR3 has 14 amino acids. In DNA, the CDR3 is TGTGTCAGCAGTCGTGGACAGGGGGCAGATACGCAGTATTTT. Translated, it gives CVSSRGQGADTQYF.

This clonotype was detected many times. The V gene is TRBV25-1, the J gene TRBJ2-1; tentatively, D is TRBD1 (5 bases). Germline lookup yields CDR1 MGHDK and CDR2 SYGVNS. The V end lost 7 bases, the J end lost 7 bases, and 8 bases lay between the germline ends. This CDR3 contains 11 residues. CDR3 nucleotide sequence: TGTGCCAGCACCCCAGGGAATGAGCAGTTCTTC. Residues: CASTPGNEQFF.

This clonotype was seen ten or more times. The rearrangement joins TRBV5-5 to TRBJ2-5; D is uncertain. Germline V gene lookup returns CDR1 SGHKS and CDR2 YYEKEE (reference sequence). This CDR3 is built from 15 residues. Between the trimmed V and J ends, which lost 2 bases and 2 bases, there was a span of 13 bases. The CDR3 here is CASSLRTGGQETQYF. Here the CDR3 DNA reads TGTGCCAGCAGCTTAAGGACGGGTGGGCAAGAGACCCAGTACTTC.

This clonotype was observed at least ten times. CDR3 in DNA: TGTGCCAGCAGTTACTCCCCCGGTAGCTACGAGCAGTACTTC. Translating gives CASSYSPGSYEQYF. The chain is built from TRBV6-5 and TRBJ2-7; no firm D call. V gave up 0 bases and J gave up 3 bases, with 9 bases separating them. CDR1 and CDR2 (germline): MNHEY, SVGAGI. CDR3 length: 14 residues.

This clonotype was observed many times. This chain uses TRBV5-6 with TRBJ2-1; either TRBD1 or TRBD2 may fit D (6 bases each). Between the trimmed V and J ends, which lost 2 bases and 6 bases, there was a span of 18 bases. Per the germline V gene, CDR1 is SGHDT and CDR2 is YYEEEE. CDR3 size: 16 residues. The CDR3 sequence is CASSLGGQGLSNEQFF. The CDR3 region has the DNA TGTGCCAGCAGCTTAGGAGGGCAGGGGTTGTCCAATGAGCAGTTCTTC.

The CDR3, as DNA: TGCGCCAGCAGTGAAACAAGCCTAGGCACAGATACGCAGTATTTT. This codes for CASSETSLGTDTQYF. The chain has TRBV10-1 and TRBJ2-3; D is undetermined. Germline CDR1 WNHNN, CDR2 SYGVQD (reference sequence). V was clipped by 3 bases and J by 1 base, with 11 bases between them. The length of the CDR3 is 15 residues.

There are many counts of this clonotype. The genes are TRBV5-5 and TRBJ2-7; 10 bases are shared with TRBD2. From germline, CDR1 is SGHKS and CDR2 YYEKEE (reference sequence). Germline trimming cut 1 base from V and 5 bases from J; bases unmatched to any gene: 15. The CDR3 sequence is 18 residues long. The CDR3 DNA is TGTGCCAGCAGCTTGAGGGTCCGGCTAGCGGGAGATAGAAACGAGCAGTACTTC. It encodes CASSLRVRLAGDRNEQYF.

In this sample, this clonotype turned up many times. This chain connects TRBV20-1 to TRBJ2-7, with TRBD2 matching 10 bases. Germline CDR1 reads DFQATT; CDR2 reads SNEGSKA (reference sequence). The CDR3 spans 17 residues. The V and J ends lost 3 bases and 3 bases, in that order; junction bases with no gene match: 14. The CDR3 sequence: CSARGRASGSSLYEQYF. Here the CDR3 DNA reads TGCAGTGCTAGGGGGCGAGCTAGCGGGAGTAGTCTCTACGAGCAGTACTTC.

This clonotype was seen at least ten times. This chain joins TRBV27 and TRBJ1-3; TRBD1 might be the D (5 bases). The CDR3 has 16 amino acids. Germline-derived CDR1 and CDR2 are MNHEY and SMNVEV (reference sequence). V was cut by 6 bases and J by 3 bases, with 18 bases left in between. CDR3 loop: CASRPIGQGGGNTIYF. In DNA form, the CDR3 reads TGTGCCAGCAGGCCAATCGGGCAGGGAGGTGGAAACACCATATATTTT.

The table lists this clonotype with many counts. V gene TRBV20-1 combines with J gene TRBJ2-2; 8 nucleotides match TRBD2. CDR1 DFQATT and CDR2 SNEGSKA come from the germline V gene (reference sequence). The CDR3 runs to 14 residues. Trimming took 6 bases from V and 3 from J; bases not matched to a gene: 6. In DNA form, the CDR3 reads TGCAGTGCCGAGGCGGGAGGCGACACCGGGGAGCTGTTTTTT. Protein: CSAEAGGDTGELFF.

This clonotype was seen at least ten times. Written as DNA, the CDR3 is TGTGCCAGCAGTCAAACGGGTCGCGAGCAGTACTTC. Translating it yields CASSQTGREQYF. The V gene is TRBV12-3 or TRBV12-4, the J gene TRBJ2-7; D unresolved. The CDR3 consists of 12 residues. Trimming stripped 5 bases from V and 6 bases from J, with 11 bases between.

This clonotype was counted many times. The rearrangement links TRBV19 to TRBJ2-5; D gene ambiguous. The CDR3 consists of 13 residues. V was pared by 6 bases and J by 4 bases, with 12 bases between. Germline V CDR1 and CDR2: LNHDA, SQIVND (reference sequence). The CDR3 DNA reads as TGTGCCAGTAGACCCATGGATCGAGAGACCCAGTACTTC. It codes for CASRPMDRETQYF.

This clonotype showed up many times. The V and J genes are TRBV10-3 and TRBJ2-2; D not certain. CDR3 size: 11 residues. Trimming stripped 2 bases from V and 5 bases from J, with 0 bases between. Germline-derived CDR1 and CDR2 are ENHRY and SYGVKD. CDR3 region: CAISETGELFF. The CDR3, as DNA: TGTGCCATCAGTGAGACCGGGGAGCTGTTTTTT.

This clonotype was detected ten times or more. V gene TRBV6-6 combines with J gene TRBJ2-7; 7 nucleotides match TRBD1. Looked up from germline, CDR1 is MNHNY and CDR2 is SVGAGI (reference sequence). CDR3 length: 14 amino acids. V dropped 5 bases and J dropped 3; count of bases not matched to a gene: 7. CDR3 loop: CASSPGTALYEQYF. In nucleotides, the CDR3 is TGTGCCAGCAGTCCAGGGACAGCCCTCTACGAGCAGTACTTC.

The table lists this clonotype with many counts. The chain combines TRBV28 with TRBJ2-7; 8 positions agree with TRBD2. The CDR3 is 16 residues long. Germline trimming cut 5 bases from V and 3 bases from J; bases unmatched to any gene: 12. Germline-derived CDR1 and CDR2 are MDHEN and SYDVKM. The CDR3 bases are TGTGCCAGCAGTCCTGGGTCTAGCGGGTTCCTCTACGAGCAGTACTTC. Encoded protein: CASSPGSSGFLYEQYF.

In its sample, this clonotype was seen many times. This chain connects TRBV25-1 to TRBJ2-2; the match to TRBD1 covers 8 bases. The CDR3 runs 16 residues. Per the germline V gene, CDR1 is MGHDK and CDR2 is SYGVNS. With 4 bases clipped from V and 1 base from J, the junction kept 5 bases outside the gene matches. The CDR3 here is CASSGGDRKNTGELFF. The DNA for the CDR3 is TGTGCCAGCAGTGGGGGGGACAGGAAGAACACCGGGGAGCTGTTTTTT.

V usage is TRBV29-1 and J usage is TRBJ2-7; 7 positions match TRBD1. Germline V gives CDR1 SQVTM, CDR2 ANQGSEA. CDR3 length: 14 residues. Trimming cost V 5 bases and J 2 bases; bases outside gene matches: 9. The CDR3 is CSVSDRYGPYEQYF. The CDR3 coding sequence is TGCAGCGTTTCGGACAGGTACGGCCCCTACGAGCAGTACTTC.